Presented here are 13 T cell receptor beta chains from one specimen sequenced in a study of T cell changes during pregnancy in multiple sclerosis. Using immunoSEQ multiplex PCR, the repertoire was profiled, and TCRdb retains in-frame clones only, with some absent. The sample includes about 46,000 clones, over 85% of them seen just once. The sequenced sample was CD8+ T cells from peripheral blood mononuclear cells, obtained after pregnancy. Receptor source: a female donor with multiple sclerosis, enrolled in a pregnancy study.

This rearrangement joins TRBV4-1 to TRBJ2-1; D call uncertain. Looked up from germline, CDR1 is MGHRA and CDR2 is YSYEKL. V was pared by 6 bases and J by 1 base, with 10 bases between. The CDR3 sequence is 14 residues long. In DNA, the CDR3 is TGCGCCAGCAGTTACTCCGATTCCTACAATGAGCAGTTCTTC. This translates into CASSYSDSYNEQFF.

This clone has a handful of counts. The chain has TRBV27 and TRBJ1-5; 8 nucleotides line up with TRBD1. This CDR3 is 15 amino acids long. Germline V gene data show CDR1 as MNHEY and CDR2 as SMNVEV (reference sequence). V gave up 4 bases and J gave up 7 bases; unmatched junction bases: 9. CDR3 protein: CASSSRTGPIQPQHF. CDR3 nucleotide sequence: TGTGCCAGCAGTTCCCGGACAGGGCCCATACAGCCCCAGCATTTT.

The CDR3 sequence is CASRITGGRTEAFF. CDR3 DNA sequence: TGTGCCAGCAGGATCACAGGGGGGCGCACTGAAGCTTTCTTT. The chain uses TRBV5-4 and TRBJ1-1; 8 bases align to TRBD1. Trimming at V came to 5 bases and at J to 4 bases, leaving 7 bases not matched to a gene. Germline CDR1 reads SGHNT; CDR2 reads YYREEE (reference sequence). This CDR3 has 14 residues.

CDR3: CASSFGTGDYNEQFF. CDR3 nucleotide sequence: TGCGCCAGCAGCTTCGGGACAGGGGACTACAATGAGCAGTTCTTC. This sequence joins TRBV5-1 and TRBJ2-1, with TRBD1 matching over 10 bases. The germline V gene encodes CDR1 SGHRS and CDR2 YFSETQ. The CDR3 has 15 residues. V lost 2 bases and J lost 3; bases outside the gene matches: 2.

The chain links TRBV7-2 to TRBJ2-3; TRBD2 agrees at 13 bases. The CDR3 sequence is 18 residues long. The germline gives CDR1 SGHTA, CDR2 FQGNSA. With V trimmed by 3 bases and J by 5 bases, 11 bases remained unmatched. The CDR3 region is CASSLLLAGGPSLDTQYF. In DNA form, the CDR3 reads TGTGCCAGCAGCTTGCTACTAGCGGGGGGGCCTTCGTTAGATACGCAGTATTTT.

This chain joins TRBV7-9 and TRBJ2-3, with 7 bases lining up with TRBD2. CDR3 length equals 16 residues. V shed 1 base and J 4 bases; nucleotides not matched to a gene: 8. The germline gives CDR1 SEHNR, CDR2 FQNEAQ (reference sequence). CDR3 sequence: CASSLVRGGDSDTQYF. In DNA, the CDR3 is TGTGCCAGCAGCTTAGTACGTGGGGGGGATTCAGATACGCAGTATTTT. The variable domain in full, with the rest retrieved from reference TRBV7-9 and TRBJ2-3, is DTGVSQNPRHKITKRGQNVTFRCDPISEHNRLYWYRQTLGQGPEFLTYFQNEAQLEKSRLLSDRFSAERPKGSFSTLEIQRTEQGDSAMYLCASSLVRGGDSDTQYFGPGTRLTVL.

Remarks on this clone: Germline and junction disagree at one end, which may indicate a read error. The chain couples TRBV6-6 to TRBJ2-7; 8 nucleotides line up with TRBD1. The CDR3 covers 15 residues. Germline CDR1 is MNHNY and CDR2 is SVGAGI (reference sequence). The CDR3 sequence: CASSYSGTGSYEQYF. CDR3 nucleotides: TGTGCCAGCAGCTACTCGGGGACAGGATCCTACGAGCAGTACTTC.

The chain carries TRBV4-3 and TRBJ2-2; 8 bases fit TRBD2. The germline V gene encodes CDR1 LGHNA and CDR2 YSLEER. The ends lost 4 bases at V and 1 base at J; junction bases unmatched: 5. The CDR3 length is 16 residues. CDR3: CASSPFGGGNTGELFF. CDR3 DNA: TGCGCCAGCAGCCCGTTCGGGGGGGGGAACACCGGGGAGCTGTTTTTT.

CDR3 sequence: CASSRRDRLNTEAFF. CDR3 bases: TGTGCCAGCAGTCGTAGGGACAGATTGAACACTGAAGCTTTCTTT. This chain uses TRBV27 with TRBJ1-1, with TRBD1 matching 7 bases. V was clipped by 5 bases and J by 0 bases; unmatched bases: 6. Germline values: CDR1 MNHEY, CDR2 SMNVEV (reference sequence). The CDR3 length is 15 residues.

The chain has TRBV4-1 and TRBJ1-4; TRBD1 matches 7 bases. J was trimmed by 6 bases and V by 3 bases; bases with no gene match: 7. Germline CDR1 MGHRA, CDR2 YSYEKL. The CDR3 runs to 15 residues. The CDR3 protein is CASSHMGQNYEKLFF. The DNA of the CDR3 is TGCGCCAGCAGCCACATGGGACAGAACTATGAAAAACTGTTTTTT.

V usage is TRBV11-2 and J usage is TRBJ1-1; 9 bases fit TRBD1. With V trimmed by 3 bases and J by 4 bases, 3 bases remained unmatched. Germline V lookup: CDR1 SGHAT, CDR2 FQNNGV. This CDR3 comprises 14 residues. In nucleotides, the CDR3 is TGTGCCAGCAGCTTGGGGACAGGGAGCACTGAAGCTTTCTTT. Translated: CASSLGTGSTEAFF. Full variable domain (outside the CDR3, taken from reference TRBV11-2 and TRBJ1-1): EAGVAQSPRYKIIEKRQSVAFWCNPISGHATLYWYQQILGQGPKLLIQFQNNGVVDDSQLPKDRFSAERLKGVDSTLKIQPAKLEDSAVYLCASSLGTGSTEAFFGQGTRLTVV.

The genes are TRBV2 and TRBJ2-1; 7 nucleotides align to TRBD2. V dropped 1 base and J dropped 1; count of bases not matched to a gene: 4. The germline V gene encodes CDR1 SNHLY and CDR2 FYNNEI. The CDR3 runs 16 residues. The CDR3 sequence is CASSEDGRESYNEQFF. The DNA for the CDR3 is TGTGCCAGCAGTGAAGATGGGCGGGAGTCCTACAATGAGCAGTTCTTC.

The chain couples TRBV2 to TRBJ1-1; 12 nucleotides line up with TRBD1. This CDR3 has 14 residues. Per germline, CDR1 SNHLY and CDR2 FYNNEI. With 6 bases clipped from V and 6 bases from J, the junction kept 5 bases outside the gene matches. This CDR3 reads CASSAGTGGSEAFF. The CDR3 region has the DNA TGTGCCAGCAGCGCCGGGACAGGGGGCTCTGAAGCTTTCTTT.